This T cell receptor beta chain was captured in a study of vaccination effects on CD4 cells after COVID-19 (dated by TCRdb to 2022 to 2024). For the study in its entirety: In the ViraFEST assay, PBMC were stimulated with viral peptide pools, and TCR sequencing was then used to find antigen-specific CD4+ T cell clonotypes based on their expansion. Samples were taken from three convalescent patients early (day +14) and late (day +241, +227, +161 respectively) after vaccination. Post-vaccine samples across the study were collected a median of 72 days after the second dose, with a range of 14 to 241. Some 2 million PBMC per well were cultured with around 10 ug/ml peptides in IMDM containing roughly 5% human AB serum, 8.5 to 10 IU/ml IL-2 and gentamicin. SARS-CoV-2 spike-specific CD4+ TCR repertoires were compared before and after mRNA vaccination in COVID-19 convalescent patients and in infection-naive vaccine recipients. The full study included ten to eleven COVID-19 convalescent patients and a few SARS-CoV-2-naive healthy vaccine recipients. The Oncomine TCR Beta short-read assay on an Illumina iSeq 100 was used to sequence cultures from other donors in the study. Overall results and qualifications from the work: In convalescent patients, the post-vaccine spike-reactive repertoire was composed mainly of new vaccine-induced clones that were largely distinct from infection-induced clones. At late post-vaccination timepoints, both infection-induced and vaccine-induced clones showed marked clonal contraction, consistent with waning T cell responses. Only a small number of convalescent patients were included, and no early post-infection timepoints were available, which limited the study.

After more than 9 days of culture, CD4+ T cells were isolated with the EasySep CD4+ T cell isolation kit. Convalescent patients had PCR-confirmed SARS-CoV-2 infection between March and December 2020, before Alpha, Beta and Delta variants emerged in the United States. Each participant got two doses of an mRNA SARS-CoV-2 vaccine, either BNT162b2 or mRNA-1273. On days 3 and 7, half of the culture medium was replaced with fresh IL-2-containing medium. Each peptide stimulation condition was cultured in triplicate wells unless otherwise noted. Using Ficoll-Paque Plus gradient centrifugation, PBMC were separated from whole blood and then either used fresh or cryopreserved at -140C. The QIAamp micro DNA kit was used to extract genomic DNA from the cultured CD4+ T cells. To prepare the library, the immunoSEQ multiplex PCR assay was applied. TCR beta CDR3 sequencing was performed on DNA from the cultured, isolated CD4+ T cells. The authors' pipeline ran thus. Non-productive TCR sequences were removed and reads were trimmed to the CDR3 region, keeping CDR3s of at least 7 amino acids. Antigen-specific clonotypes were identified using the MANAFEST web app by comparison of expansion in peptide wells against reference cultures. Positive clones required FDR<0.05 expansion versus reference and all other wells, odds ratio above 5, and frequency above 0.1% in two replicate wells. Clonotypes significantly expanded in SARS-CoV-2 spike wells and in at least one common cold coronavirus spike condition were defined as cross-reactive. Using the stringdist R package, CDR3 similarity was measured by Levenshtein distance, and unrooted trees were constructed with ape in R 3.6.1. The immuneACCESS repertoire file appears here via TCRdb, limited to in-frame rearrangements. These files lack a portion of the clones; in checked studies, under half of the deficit traces to unresolved V genes, and the cause of the others is not known. V and J calls and clone size are copied from that table; D and trimming were computed from the DNA. The sample table shows fewer than 55,000 clones, and approximately 82% are seen once. In total, the top ten clones hold 3% to 4% of the sample.

Deletion took 2 bases off V and 5 bases off J, with a span of 6 bases between the germline ends. Looking up the germline V gene yields CDR1 MNHEY and CDR2 SVGAGI. The CDR3 starts with the cysteine, ends with the phenylalanine, and has 12 residues. The entry retains the CDR3 DNA only, 36 bases that are in frame from base 1. Concerning this clone: The antigen it recognizes is unknown. Base-call qualities are not available, and no considerably larger clone is one nucleotide away.

The origin of this receptor is a human donor who had a prior SARS-CoV-2 infection. The chain is made from TRBV6-5 and TRBJ1-1; no D gene is confidently identified. The sample consisted of CD4+ T cells from PBMCs cultured without peptide, taken after COVID-19 vaccination. The nucleotide sequence is given as TGTGCCAGCAGTTACAGGAAGACTGAAGCTTTCTTT. Its protein product is CASSYRKTEAFF.